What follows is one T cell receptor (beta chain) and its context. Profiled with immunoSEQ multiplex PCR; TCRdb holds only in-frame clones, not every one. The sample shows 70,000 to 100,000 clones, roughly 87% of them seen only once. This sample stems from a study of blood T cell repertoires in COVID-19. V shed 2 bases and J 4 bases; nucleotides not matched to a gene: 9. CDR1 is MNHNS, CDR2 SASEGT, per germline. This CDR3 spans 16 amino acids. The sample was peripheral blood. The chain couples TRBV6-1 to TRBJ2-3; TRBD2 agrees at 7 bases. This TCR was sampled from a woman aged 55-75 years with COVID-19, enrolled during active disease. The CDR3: CASSELGGGMPDTQYF. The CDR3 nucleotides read TGTGCCAGCAGTGAATTAGGCGGGGGAATGCCAGATACGCAGTATTTT.